These T cell receptor beta chains were read from a single sample in a study of cytomegalovirus exposure and HLA in healthy donors. Method: immunoSEQ multiplex PCR; TCRdb's copy keeps in-frame clones and lacks some. The sample holds about 140,000 clones, roughly 78% seen once. Source material: PBMCs. The receptors derive from a female donor in good health and CMV-seronegative. CDR3s include the opening cysteine and the closing phenylalanine or tryptophan. D genes are given only for firm matches. The size field is filled for only some rows; it gives once, few, many or a size class.

V	J	size	D	CDR3	DNA
TRBV14	TRBJ2-3	-	-	CASSQATGIVPQYF	TGTGCCAGCAGCCAAGCCACCGGTATCGTTCCGCAGTATTTT
TRBV27	TRBJ2-1	-	TRBD1	CASRGTRGPYNEQFF	TGTGCCAGCAGGGGAACCAGGGGGCCCTACAATGAGCAGTTCTTC
TRBV5-1	TRBJ1-1	few	-	CASSTGLMNTEAFF	TGCGCCAGCAGCACGGGACTTATGAACACTGAAGCTTTCTTT
TRBV6-1	TRBJ1-1	-	TRBD1	CASSASTGIGMNTEAFF	TGTGCCAGCAGTGCCTCGACAGGGATAGGGATGAACACTGAAGCTTTCTTT
TRBV19	TRBJ2-7	-	TRBD1	CASSTTGTGSYEQYF	TGTGCCAGTAGCACAACCGGGACAGGCTCCTACGAGCAGTACTTC
TRBV7-2	TRBJ1-1	-	-	CASSLTLRTEAFF	TGTGCCAGCAGCTTAACCTTGAGGACTGAAGCTTTCTTT
TRBV19	TRBJ2-3	-	-	CASSPRVGDTQYF	TGTGCCAGTAGTCCTAGAGTCGGAGATACGCAGTATTTT
TRBV28	TRBJ1-1	-	-	CASSFRGGPLAFF	TGTGCCAGCAGTTTCCGGGGGGGACCATTGGCTTTCTTT
TRBV2	TRBJ1-5	once	-	CASSEGQGLNQPQHF	TGTGCCAGCAGTGAGGGGCAGGGCCTCAATCAGCCCCAGCATTTT
TRBV2	TRBJ2-7	-	TRBD1	CASSTPGTGGMGDEQYF	TGTGCCAGCAGTACGCCGGGGACAGGGGGCATGGGGGACGAGCAGTACTTC
TRBV7-9	TRBJ2-7	once	-	CASSQPLDSSYEQYF	TGTGCCAGCAGCCAACCCCTGGACAGCTCCTACGAGCAGTACTTC
TRBV5-1	TRBJ2-5	-	-	CASRPSSIVETQYF	TGCGCCAGCAGACCTTCTAGCATAGTAGAGACCCAGTACTTC
TRBV5-6	TRBJ2-5	-	TRBD2	CASSLDISGGAVETQYF	TGTGCCAGCAGCTTGGATATTAGCGGGGGGGCCGTGGAGACCCAGTACTTC
TRBV4-2	TRBJ1-1	-	-	CASSSEKYLGAFF	TGTGCCAGCAGCTCCGAGAAGTACCTTGGAGCTTTCTTT
TRBV5-1	TRBJ1-6	few	-	CASSTGSRSYNSPLHF	TGCGCCAGCAGCACAGGGTCCCGCTCCTATAATTCACCCCTCCACTTT
TRBV19	TRBJ1-1	-	TRBD1	CASSIGRGRTEAFF	TGTGCCAGTAGTATAGGCAGGGGGCGGACTGAAGCTTTCTTT
TRBV4-3	TRBJ1-2	-	TRBD1	CASSLRTGANYGYTF	TGCGCCAGCAGCCTTCGGACAGGGGCTAACTATGGCTACACCTTC
TRBV13	TRBJ2-1	-	TRBD1	CASSLGRWGQGARNEQFF	TGTGCCAGCAGCTTAGGGCGTTGGGGACAGGGGGCGCGGAATGAGCAGTTCTTC
TRBV11-2	TRBJ1-1	-	-	CASSSGSHMNTEAFF	TGTGCCAGCAGCTCCGGGTCCCACATGAACACTGAAGCTTTCTTT
TRBV9	TRBJ1-2	-	TRBD1	CASSARSTGTGGNYGYTF	TGTGCCAGCAGCGCCCGCTCGACGGGGACAGGGGGCAACTATGGCTACACCTTC
TRBV27	TRBJ1-1	-	TRBD1	CASSPHWTGFSTEAFF	TGTGCCAGCAGCCCTCATTGGACAGGGTTCAGCACTGAAGCTTTCTTT
TRBV6-5	TRBJ1-2	-	TRBD1	CASSYSMAGGGYTF	TGTGCCAGCAGTTACTCGATGGCAGGGGGTGGCTACACCTTC
TRBV7-8	TRBJ2-1	once	TRBD2	CASSRRTGTTNKQFF	TGTGCCAGCAGCCGACGAACCGGGACTACCAACAAGCAGTTCTTC
TRBV19	TRBJ2-7	once	TRBD2	CASSIGPGGAYEQYF	TGTGCCAGTAGTATAGGCCCGGGGGGGGCCTACGAGCAGTACTTC
TRBV15	TRBJ2-2	once	TRBD1	CATSRNPGQEELFF	TGTGCCACCAGCAGAAATCCGGGACAGGAGGAGCTGTTTTTT
TRBV15	TRBJ1-1	-	TRBD1	CATSRDLTGDTEAFF	TGTGCCACCAGCAGAGATTTAACAGGGGACACTGAAGCTTTCTTT
TRBV7-9	TRBJ2-1	-	TRBD2	CASSPIAGGWDEQFF	TGTGCCAGCAGCCCGATAGCGGGGGGTTGGGATGAGCAGTTCTTC
TRBV5-6	TRBJ1-2	-	-	CASSLTRTANYGYTF	TGTGCCAGCAGCTTGACTCGGACAGCTAACTATGGCTACACCTTC
TRBV11-2	TRBJ1-2	-	-	CASSLPGNTGYTF	TGTGCCAGCAGCTTACCCGGGAACACCGGCTACACCTTC
TRBV7-9	TRBJ2-1	-	TRBD1	CASRRASGTGVWNEQFF	TGTGCCAGCCGGAGGGCTTCCGGGACAGGTGTATGGAATGAGCAGTTCTTC
TRBV10-1	TRBJ1-1	-	-	CASSMSRGRNTEAFF	TGCGCCAGCAGTATGAGCAGGGGTCGGAACACTGAAGCTTTCTTT
TRBV25-1	TRBJ2-7	-	TRBD2	CAPNRSGSTLLYEQYF	TGTGCCCCAAATAGGAGCGGGAGTACCCTCCTCTACGAGCAGTACTTC
TRBV2	TRBJ1-2	-	TRBD1	CASRYRGDYGYTF	TGTGCCAGCAGGTACAGGGGTGACTATGGCTACACCTTC
TRBV4-2	TRBJ1-4	few	-	CASSQELGEKLFF	TGTGCCAGCAGCCAAGAACTAGGGGAAAAACTGTTTTTT
TRBV19	TRBJ2-1	-	TRBD2	CASFPGIVAGGPNEQFF	TGTGCCAGTTTCCCGGGGATCGTGGCGGGAGGGCCCAATGAGCAGTTCTTC
TRBV2	TRBJ2-1	-	TRBD1	CASSQTTGGFNEQFF	TGTGCCAGCAGCCAGACGACAGGGGGCTTTAATGAGCAGTTCTTC
TRBV30	TRBJ1-5	-	-	CAWSSGNQPQHF	TGTGCCTGGAGTTCAGGAAATCAGCCCCAGCATTTT
TRBV6-1	TRBJ1-1	-	TRBD1	CASSLQGSVGTEAFF	TGTGCCAGCAGCCTACAGGGGTCGGTTGGCACTGAAGCTTTCTTT
TRBV19	TRBJ1-5	-	-	CASSNSGNQPQHF	TGTGCCAGTAGTAACTCCGGCAATCAGCCCCAGCATTTT
TRBV7-2	TRBJ2-7	-	TRBD1	CASSFPDRGYEQYF	TGTGCCAGCAGCTTCCCGGACAGGGGCTACGAGCAGTACTTC
TRBV11-2	TRBJ2-7	-	-	CASSLVISYEQYF	TGTGCCAGCAGCTTAGTGATCAGCTACGAGCAGTACTTC
TRBV5-1	TRBJ1-1	-	-	CASSTGQTNTEAFF	TGCGCCAGCAGTACTGGACAGACCAACACTGAAGCTTTCTTT
TRBV2	TRBJ1-5	-	-	CASSEGAWAGEKPQHF	TGTGCCAGCAGTGAAGGGGCATGGGCAGGGGAAAAGCCCCAGCATTTT
TRBV7-9	TRBJ1-4	once	TRBD1	CASSLPGTGGKKLFF	TGTGCCAGCAGCTTGCCTGGGACAGGCGGCAAAAAACTGTTTTTT
TRBV7-2	TRBJ2-7	-	TRBD1	CASSLGVGQGVDEQYF	TGTGCCAGCAGCTTAGGGGTCGGACAGGGGGTCGACGAGCAGTACTTC
TRBV2	TRBJ2-7	-	-	CASSETETQYF	TGTGCCAGCAGTGAAACCGAGACACAGTACTTC
TRBV5-8	TRBJ2-7	-	TRBD1	CASSLRGQVSTYEQYF	TGTGCCAGCAGCTTGCGGGGACAGGTGTCGACCTACGAGCAGTACTTC
TRBV6-5	TRBJ1-2	-	TRBD1	CASSLRTGEPYGYTF	TGTGCCAGCAGTCTCCGGACAGGGGAGCCCTATGGCTACACCTTC
TRBV6-5	TRBJ1-2	-	TRBD1	CASLSTGGRFYGYTF	TGTGCCAGCCTCTCGACAGGGGGCCGCTTCTATGGCTACACCTTC
TRBV4-2	TRBJ2-7	-	-	CASSQPTEGGATYEQYF	TGTGCCAGCAGCCAACCGACCGAGGGGGGGGCCACCTACGAGCAGTACTTC
TRBV19	TRBJ1-2	few	TRBD1	CASSRGQGTSGYGYTF	TGTGCCAGTAGTAGGGGACAGGGCACATCTGGATATGGCTACACCTTC
TRBV7-2	TRBJ1-1	once	-	CASSSGQNPEAFF	TGTGCCAGCAGCTCCGGACAGAACCCTGAAGCTTTCTTT
TRBV28	TRBJ1-1	-	-	CASRSPGVITEAFF	TGTGCCAGCAGGTCACCAGGGGTTATCACTGAAGCTTTCTTT
TRBV6-1	TRBJ2-1	-	TRBD2	CASIRLAGDYNEQFF	TGTGCCAGCATCCGACTAGCGGGTGACTACAATGAGCAGTTCTTC
TRBV30	TRBJ1-5	-	-	CAWSAGENQPQHF	TGTGCCTGGAGCGCGGGGGAGAATCAGCCCCAGCATTTT
TRBV11-1	TRBJ2-1	-	-	CASSSTPPTGIYNEQFF	TGTGCCAGCAGCTCTACGCCCCCGACAGGTATTTACAATGAGCAGTTCTTC
TRBV27	TRBJ2-3	once	-	CASSNQGGGTDTQYF	TGTGCCAGCAGCAATCAGGGCGGAGGCACAGATACGCAGTATTTT
TRBV28	TRBJ2-1	-	TRBD1	CASSFITGQGLHNPEQFF	TGTGCCAGCAGTTTCATCACCGGACAGGGTCTCCATAACCCTGAGCAGTTCTTC
TRBV5-1	TRBJ2-7	-	-	CASSLGSSYEQYF	TGCGCCAGCAGCTTGGGGAGCTCCTACGAGCAGTACTTC